What follows are 5 T cell receptor beta chains derived from one specimen sequenced in a study of graft-versus-host responses after intestinal transplantation. No antigen is known for these receptors. Only in-frame clones appear in the TCRdb table, and some are missing; sequencing was by immunoSEQ multiplex PCR. The sample contains 86,000 or so clones, about nine tenths of which appear only once. This sample comprised unstimulated CD8+ T cells sorted from spleen or lymph node cells, obtained before intestinal transplant. These receptors were collected from a human donor who received an intestinal transplant.

The chain couples TRBV29-1 to TRBJ1-1; D is undetermined. Germline V CDR1 and CDR2: SQVTM, ANQGSEA. The V end was cut by 1 base, the J end by 12 bases, with 30 bases between. The CDR3 covers 17 residues. Here the CDR3 DNA reads TGCAGCGTTGAAGGACGGGAAGCCGCTGAGTCTCTCGGCTGGCCTTTCTTT. It specifies CSVEGREAAESLGWPFF.

J is TRBJ1-5 and V is TRBV11-2; possible D gene TRBD1, 6 bases. The CDR3 totals 18 residues. Trimming cost V 8 bases and J 5 bases, with 28 bases left between them. Per the germline V gene, CDR1 is SGHAT and CDR2 is FQNNGV. The CDR3 DNA reads as TGTGCCAGCGCCCACCAGGGGAGAACCAGAACTAAACATCAGCCCCAGCATTTT. Translating it yields CASAHQGRTRTKHQPQHF.

About this clone: Other DNA sequences from this sample encode an identical CDR3 as well. The J gene is TRBJ2-1, the V gene TRBV6-5; 13 nucleotides align to TRBD2. This CDR3 has 15 amino acids. Trimming at V came to 2 bases and at J to 5 bases, leaving 0 bases not matched to a gene. The V gene's germline CDR1 is MNHEY and CDR2 SVGAGI. CDR3: CASSYGLAGDNEQFF. DNA of the CDR3: TGTGCCAGCAGTTACGGACTAGCGGGAGACAATGAGCAGTTCTTC.

This clone was recorded a few times. A junction boundary mismatches the germline segment, possibly from a read error. This chain uses TRBV6-1 with TRBJ2-1; D may be TRBD2 (5 bases). This CDR3 region has 13 residues. Per germline, CDR1 MNHNS and CDR2 SASEGT. CDR3 loop: CASSEGGGNEQFF. The CDR3 DNA follows: TGTGCCAGCAGCGAAGGAGGAGGTAATGAGCAGTTCTTC.

The CDR3 here is CAWIHGQGRGEQYF. The CDR3 region has the DNA TGTGCCTGGATCCACGGACAGGGGAGGGGGGAGCAGTACTTC. The chain couples TRBV30 to TRBJ2-7, with 9 bases aligning to TRBD1. The V segment lost 4 bases and the J segment 7 bases; nucleotides outside the gene matches: 11. The V gene's germline CDR1 is GTSNPN and CDR2 SVGIG (reference sequence). The CDR3 runs to 14 residues.